This TCR beta chain was documented in a study of blood T cell repertoires in COVID-19. Enrolled through a virtual design, the participants were between roughly 18 and 90 years of age and came from about two dozen US areas. Assignments of participants to cohorts depended upon their own reported clinical history. Original methodology: Amplification with reference gene primers provided the estimates of nucleated cell counts. Using immunoSEQ multiplex PCR, the repertoire was profiled, and TCRdb retains in-frame clones only, with some absent. V, J and clone size were drawn from that table, and D and trimming were deduced from the DNA. The sample shows 150,000 to 190,000 clones, about 86% of them seen only once. V shed 5 bases and J 2 bases; nucleotides not matched to a gene: 8. Germline V gene lookup returns CDR1 SGHTA and CDR2 FQGNSA. The CDR3 covers 16 residues. Concerning this clone itself: Different DNA sequences within this sample yield the same CDR3.

The chain has TRBV7-2 and TRBJ1-5, with 8 bases that match TRBD1. The sequenced material came from PBMCs or T cells enriched from blood (not recorded which). The sequence came from a man aged 45-65 years who had recovered from COVID-19. The CDR3 region is CASSLRTGSGNQPQHF. DNA for the CDR3: TGTGCCAGCAGCCTTCGGACAGGGAGTGGCAATCAGCCCCAGCATTTT.